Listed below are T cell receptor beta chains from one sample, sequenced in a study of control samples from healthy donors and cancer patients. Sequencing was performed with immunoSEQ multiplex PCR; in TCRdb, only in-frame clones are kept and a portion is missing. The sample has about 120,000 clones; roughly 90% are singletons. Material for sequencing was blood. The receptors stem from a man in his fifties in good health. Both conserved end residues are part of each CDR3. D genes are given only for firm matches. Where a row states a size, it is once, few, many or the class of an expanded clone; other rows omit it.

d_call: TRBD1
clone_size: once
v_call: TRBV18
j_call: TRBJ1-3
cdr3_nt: TGTGCCAGCTCACCAAGTTTACAGGGGGCCTCTGGAAACACCATATATTTT
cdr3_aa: CASSPSLQGASGNTIYF

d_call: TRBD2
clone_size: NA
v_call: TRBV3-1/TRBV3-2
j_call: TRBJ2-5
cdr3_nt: TGTGCCAGCAGCCAAGGTTATATCGGACTAGCGGGGGGGGAGACCCAGTACTTC
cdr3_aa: CASSQGYIGLAGGETQYF

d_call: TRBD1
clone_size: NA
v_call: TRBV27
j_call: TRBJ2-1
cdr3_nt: TGTGCCAGCAGTCTAGGACAGGCCCTATACAATGAGCAGTTCTTC
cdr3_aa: CASSLGQALYNEQFF

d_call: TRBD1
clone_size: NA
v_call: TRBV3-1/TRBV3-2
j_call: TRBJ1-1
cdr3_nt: TGTGCCAGCAGCCGGGGGACAGGGGACACTGAAGCTTTCTTT
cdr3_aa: CASSRGTGDTEAFF

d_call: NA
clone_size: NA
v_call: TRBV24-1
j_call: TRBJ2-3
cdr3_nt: TGTGCCACCAGTGACCCATGGGTTACAGATACGCAGTATTTT
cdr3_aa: CATSDPWVTDTQYF

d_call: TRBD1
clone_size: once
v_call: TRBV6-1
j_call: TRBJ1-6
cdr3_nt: TGTGCCAGCAGTGAAACGAAGGGGGGACAGAGCTCCTATAATTCACCCCTCCACTTT
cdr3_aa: CASSETKGGQSSYNSPLHF

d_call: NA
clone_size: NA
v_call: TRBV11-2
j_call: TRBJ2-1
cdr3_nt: TGTGCCAGCAGCTTAGGCTATTACAATGAGCAGTTCTTC
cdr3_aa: CASSLGYYNEQFF

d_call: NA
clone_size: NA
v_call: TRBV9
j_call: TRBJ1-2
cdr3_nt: TGTGCCAGCAGCGCCCAAGATGAGCTATACTACGCTAACTATGGCTACACCTTC
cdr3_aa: CASSAQDELYYANYGYTF

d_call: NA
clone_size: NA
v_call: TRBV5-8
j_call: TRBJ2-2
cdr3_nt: TGTGCCAGCAGGGCAGGGAGACTCACCGGGGAGCTGTTTTTT
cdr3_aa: CASRAGRLTGELFF

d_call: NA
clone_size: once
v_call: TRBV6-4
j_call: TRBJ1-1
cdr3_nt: TGTGCCAGCAGTCTCAGATCGAACACTGAAGCTTTCTTT
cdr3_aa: CASSLRSNTEAFF

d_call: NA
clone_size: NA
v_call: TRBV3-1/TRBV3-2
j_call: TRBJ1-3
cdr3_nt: TGTGCCAGCAGCTCAGGGGGAAACACCATATATTTT
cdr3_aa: CASSSGGNTIYF